This is a list of T cell receptor beta chains from one sample in a study of cytomegalovirus exposure and HLA in healthy donors. TCRdb's table, derived via immunoSEQ multiplex PCR, lists solely in-frame clones and lacks some. This table holds roughly 120,000 clones, around 72% found once. Sequenced: PBMCs. The origin of the receptors is a woman in her thirties or forties in good health and CMV-seropositive. Each CDR3 is given with its conserved first and last residue. The order of the fields is J gene, D gene, V gene, clone size, CDR3 length, CDR3 protein, CDR3 DNA. D genes are given only for firm matches. Clone sizes are given selectively: once, few, many, or a class where the clone is expanded.

>TRBJ1-1|-|TRBV4-2|-|16
CASSQDEGDFNTEAFF
TGTGCCAGCAGCCAAGACGAGGGCGACTTTAACACTGAAGCTTTCTTT
>TRBJ1-1|TRBD1|TRBV7-9|-|14
CASSVNMGQDEAFF
TGTGCCAGCAGCGTCAATATGGGACAGGACGAAGCTTTCTTT
>TRBJ2-5|-|TRBV5-1|-|14
CASSTGTSRETQYF
TGCGCCAGCAGCACCGGGACATCTCGAGAGACCCAGTACTTC
>TRBJ1-2|TRBD1|TRBV27|-|14
CASSSTGGRYGYTF
TGTGCCAGCAGTTCGACAGGGGGCCGGTATGGCTACACCTTC
>TRBJ1-3|-|TRBV7-6|-|15
CASSLIAGTGNTIYF
TGTGCCAGCAGCTTAATCGCAGGGACTGGAAACACCATATATTTT
>TRBJ1-6|-|TRBV5-4|-|14
CASSLDSGNSPLHF
TGTGCCAGCAGCTTGGACTCAGGAAATTCACCCCTCCACTTT
>TRBJ1-6|-|TRBV5-5|-|13
CASSLVPGSPLHF
TGTGCCAGCAGCTTGGTTCCAGGATCACCCCTCCACTTT
>TRBJ2-1|-|TRBV7-2|few|13
CASSLQTGVEQFF
TGTGCCAGCAGCTTACAGACAGGTGTTGAGCAGTTCTTC
>TRBJ1-1|-|TRBV7-9|-|14
CASSLMVGETEAFF
TGTGCCAGCAGCTTAATGGTCGGGGAGACTGAAGCTTTCTTT
>TRBJ2-1|TRBD2|TRBV19|-|16
CASSRTSGSSYNEQFF
TGTGCCAGTAGTCGGACTAGCGGGAGCTCCTACAATGAGCAGTTCTTC
>TRBJ2-2|TRBD2|TRBV7-6|-|18
CASSQEGLAILHTGELFF
TGTGCCAGCAGCCAAGAGGGACTAGCTATCCTGCACACCGGGGAGCTGTTTTTT
>TRBJ2-7|-|TRBV5-1|-|15
CASSLSRQGLDEQYF
TGCGCCAGCAGCTTGAGTCGCCAGGGCCTCGACGAGCAGTACTTC
>TRBJ1-2|-|TRBV7-9|-|13
CASSRGSSYGYTF
TGTGCCAGCAGCCGAGGGAGTTCATATGGCTACACCTTC
>TRBJ1-2|-|TRBV19|few|15
CASSITWSSNYGYTF
TGTGCCAGTAGTATAACTTGGTCTTCTAACTATGGCTACACCTTC
>TRBJ2-3|-|TRBV11-3|once|13
CASSTHAADTQYF
TGTGCCAGCAGCACCCATGCGGCAGATACGCAGTATTTT
>TRBJ1-6|-|TRBV15|once|16
CATSRDNPATGSPLHF
TGTGCCACCAGCAGAGATAACCCGGCTACGGGGTCACCCCTCCACTTT
>TRBJ1-2|-|TRBV9|-|14
CASSVSTGNYGYTF
TGTGCCAGCAGCGTATCCACAGGGAACTATGGCTACACCTTC
>TRBJ2-5|TRBD2|TRBV5-4|few|13
CASSPGGRETQYF
TGTGCCAGCAGCCCGGGGGGGCGAGAGACCCAGTACTTC
>TRBJ1-2|TRBD1|TRBV7-9|-|14
CASTEDRRVYGYTF
TGTGCCAGCACCGAGGACAGGAGGGTTTATGGCTACACCTTC